These 23 T cell receptor beta chains originate from one sample sequenced in a study of blood T cells in healthy people across ages. The second PCR ran about 6 to 11 cycles with a sample-barcoded 5' primer and J-beta primers. A single record per CDR3 protein comes from TCRdb applying MiXCR to the 5' RACE reads. The table lists 600,000 or so distinct CDR3 sequences, more than 45% of them singletons, with around 24% in the top ten. Sequenced input: blood. The receptors come from a man of 80 years or more in good health.

The rearrangement uses TRBV7-2 and TRBJ2-3, with 8 bases lining up with TRBD2. V trimming: 1 base; J trimming: 2 bases; junction bases outside the gene matches: 8. The CDR3 sequence is 17 residues long. Germline V gene data show CDR1 as SGHTA and CDR2 as FQGNSA. The CDR3 region is CASSLVGGGGDTDTQYF. In nucleotides, the CDR3 is TGTGCCAGCAGCTTAGTCGGGGGGGGGGGCGACACAGATACGCAGTATTTT.

Of note for this clonotype: It may be a read error: a sequence one base away is much more abundant. V gene TRBV6-1 combines with J gene TRBJ2-1, with D possibly being TRBD2 (5 bases). The length of the CDR3 is 16 residues. The germline CDR1 and CDR2 sequences are MNHNS and SASEGT. V was shortened by 2 bases and J by 10 bases, with 21 bases between the two germline ends. CDR3 region: CASSEQASQAGDEQFF. In DNA, the CDR3 is TGTGCCAGCAGTGAACAGGCGTCCCAGGCGGGTGACGAGCAGTTCTTC.

The genes are TRBV20-1 and TRBJ2-5, with 11 bases matching TRBD2. With V trimmed by 4 bases and J by 2 bases, 9 bases remained unmatched. This CDR3 is 16 amino acids long. Germline-derived CDR1 and CDR2 are DFQATT and SNEGSKA (reference sequence). The CDR3 region has the DNA TGCAGTGCTACTACGACCCTAGCGGGGGGACAAGAGACCCAGTACTTC. Translated, it gives CSATTTLAGGQETQYF.

This clonotype was observed a handful of times. The chain employs TRBV7-2 and TRBJ2-3; 9 nucleotides match TRBD2. The CDR3 runs to 15 residues. J was trimmed by 6 bases and V by 1 base; bases with no gene match: 5. Germline CDR1 and CDR2: SGHTA and FQGNSA. The chain's CDR3 is CASSLVASGVDTQYF. The CDR3, as DNA: TGTGCCAGCAGCTTAGTGGCTAGCGGGGTTGATACGCAGTATTTT.

A word on this clonotype: One junction end disagrees with the germline gene, perhaps due to a read error. The genes are TRBV7-2 and TRBJ1-4; TRBD1 is a possible D gene (6 bases). CDR1 and CDR2 (germline): SGHTA, FQGNSA. CDR3 length: 17 amino acids. CDR3 region: CASSSDRRHSTNKKLFF. The DNA for the CDR3 is TGTGCCAGCAGCTCCGACAGGCGCCATTCAACTAATAAAAAACTGTTTTTT. Looking up the rest from reference TRBV7-2 and TRBJ1-4 gives the full variable domain: GAGVSQSPSNKVTEKGKDVELRCDPISGHTALYWYRQSLGQGLEFLIYFQGNSAPDKSGLPSDRFSAERTGGSVSTLTIQRTQQEDSAVYLCASSSDRRHSTNKKLFFGSGTQLSVL.

This clonotype came up once. This sequence joins TRBV7-2 and TRBJ2-5, with 9 bases matching TRBD1. The end of the DNA is better explained by TRBJ2-7, so the J call may be wrong. The V gene's germline CDR1 is SGHTA and CDR2 FQGNSA. This CDR3 contains 15 residues. Written as DNA, the CDR3 is TGTGCCAGCAGTTACCCAACAGGGGGCGGCTACGAGCAGTACTTC. It is translated as CASSYPTGGGYEQYF.

DNA of the CDR3: TGTGCTAGTGGCTCGCGGGGGAACAATGAGCAGTTCTTC. It specifies CASGSRGNNEQFF. The V and J genes are TRBV12-5 and TRBJ2-1, with 7 bases aligning to TRBD2. The length of the CDR3 is 13 residues. Germline-derived CDR1 and CDR2 are LGHNT and FRNRAP. The trim removed 6 bases at V and 5 bases at J, leaving 4 bases unmatched.

This clonotype was counted a few times. The V and J genes are TRBV7-2 and TRBJ2-1; D uncertain. Germline CDR1 and CDR2: SGHTA and FQGNSA. V was trimmed by 1 base and J by 3 bases, leaving 10 bases between them. The CDR3 loop spans 15 amino acids. The CDR3 sequence: CASSLVLNVYNEQFF. The CDR3 region has the DNA TGTGCCAGCAGCTTAGTTCTCAACGTCTACAATGAGCAGTTCTTC.

As regards this clonotype: A single base separates this from a much larger clone, so it may be a read error. The V call is TRBV6-6, the J call TRBJ2-7; 7 bases are a match to TRBD1. Per germline, CDR1 MNHNY and CDR2 SVGAGI (reference sequence). The CDR3 spans 15 residues. J was trimmed by 4 bases and V by 5 bases; bases with no gene match: 11. The CDR3 sequence: CASSHYRTGEYEQYF. As DNA, the CDR3 is TGTGCCAGCAGTCACTATCGAACAGGGGAATACGAGCAGTACTTC.

This clonotype has at least ten counts. As DNA, the CDR3 is TGTGCCACCTCTGAATGGCCACAGCCCGGAAGGAACGAGCAGTACTTC. This codes for CATSEWPQPGRNEQYF. V is TRBV15 and J is TRBJ2-7, with unresolved D. The length of the CDR3 is 16 residues. Trimming pared 8 bases from V and 5 bases from J, leaving 25 bases between. The germline gives CDR1 LNHNV, CDR2 YYDKDF (reference sequence).

The V and J genes are TRBV4-1 and TRBJ1-2; unclear D gene. Germline values: CDR1 MGHRA, CDR2 YSYEKL. This CDR3 has 14 residues. Trimming removed 4 bases at V and 2 bases at J, with 11 bases between. CDR3 coding DNA: TGCGCCAGCAGCCGAAGGGAGGCGAACTATGGCTACACCTTC. The encoded protein is CASSRREANYGYTF.

The DNA of the CDR3 is TGTGCCAGTAGTGATCGCCGAGGGGAAGAAAAACTGTTTTTT. Translation: CASSDRRGEEKLFF. The chain combines TRBV19 with TRBJ1-4, with a possible D match to TRBD1 (5 bases). The V end lost 5 bases, the J end lost 8 bases, and 15 bases lay between the germline ends. From germline, CDR1 is LNHDA and CDR2 SQIVND (reference sequence). This CDR3 comprises 14 residues.

J is TRBJ1-1 and V is TRBV5-1; no clear D gene. Deletions cut 6 bases from V and 6 bases from J, with 15 bases between. CDR3 length: 13 residues. Germline V CDR1 and CDR2: SGHRS, YFSETQ. The CDR3 DNA sequence: TGCGCCAGCACCCCTGGGGTGTTGGCTGAAGCTTTCTTT. It translates to CASTPGVLAEAFF.

In the case of this clonotype: A read error may be the cause here, since a much bigger clone is one base away. The chain has TRBV10-3 and TRBJ2-1; tentatively, D is TRBD2 (6 bases). The CDR3 has 18 residues. CDR1 is ENHRY, CDR2 SYGVKD, per germline. The CDR3 loop reads CATGGGGELIISYNAQFF. DNA for the CDR3: TGTGCCACCGGGGGAGGTGGGGAGTTAATAATATCCTACAATGCGCAGTTCTTC.

V is TRBV11-2 and J is TRBJ2-7; the D gene is possibly TRBD2 (5 bases). Deletions cut 7 bases from V and 5 bases from J, with 15 bases between. CDR1 and CDR2 from the germline V gene are SGHAT and FQNNGV. This CDR3 contains 13 residues. CDR3 coding DNA: TGTGCCAGCAACCCTAGCCAGCAGAACGAGCAGTACTTC. Translation gives CASNPSQQNEQYF.

The rearrangement links TRBV2 to TRBJ2-2, with D unclear. Germline loops: CDR1 SNHLY, CDR2 FYNNEI. V gave up 0 bases and J gave up 3 bases, with 11 bases separating them. CDR3 length: 16 residues. The chain's CDR3 is CASSEAWTRDTGELFF. CDR3 nucleotide sequence: TGTGCCAGCAGTGAAGCGTGGACCCGCGACACCGGGGAGCTGTTTTTT. Using reference TRBV2 and TRBJ2-2 for the parts outside the CDR3, the full variable domain is EPEVTQTPSHQVTQMGQEVILRCVPISNHLYFYWYRQILGQKVEFLVSFYNNEISEKSEIFDDQFSVERPDGSNFTLKIRSTKLEDSAMYFCASSEAWTRDTGELFFGEGSRLTVL.

In its sample, this clonotype was seen a few times. The rearrangement links TRBV7-3 to TRBJ2-5, with D unclear. This CDR3 is 12 amino acids long. Trimming removed 5 bases at V and 11 bases at J, with 15 bases between. Germline assignment: CDR1 SGHTA and CDR2 FQGTGA. The CDR3 region is CASSISLNEQYF. The DNA of the CDR3 is TGTGCCAGCAGCATAAGCCTCAATGAGCAGTACTTC.

In this sample, this clonotype turned up a few times. The chain has TRBV20-1 and TRBJ2-1; 9 nucleotides align to TRBD2. V gave up 3 bases and J gave up 8 bases; unmatched junction bases: 20. Germline CDR1 DFQATT, CDR2 SNEGSKA (reference sequence). CDR3 size: 18 residues. CDR3 in amino acids: CSASEAGLGTSHDDEQFF. CDR3 DNA sequence: TGCAGTGCTAGCGAGGCGGGGTTAGGGACTAGCCATGACGATGAGCAGTTCTTC.

This clonotype was seen at least ten times. This chain's CDR3 is CASSSLAGESDTQYF. The DNA for the CDR3 is TGTGCCAGCAGCTCCCTAGCGGGGGAATCCGATACGCAGTATTTT. The rearrangement joins TRBV5-6 to TRBJ2-3; 10 positions agree with TRBD2. Germline CDR1 and CDR2: SGHDT and YYEEEE. The CDR3 sequence is 15 residues long. Trimming took 3 bases from V and 6 from J; bases not matched to a gene: 7. The full variable domain, in which reference TRBV5-6 and TRBJ2-3 provide the parts outside the CDR3, is DAGVTQSPTHLIKTRGQQVTLRCSPKSGHDTVSWYQQALGQGPQFIFQYYEEEERQRGNFPDRFSGHQFPNYSSELNVNALLLGDSALYLCASSSLAGESDTQYFGPGTRLTVL.

This clonotype is deemed medium-sized (0.01 to 0.1%). This chain uses TRBV6-5 with TRBJ2-3; D might be TRBD2 (6 bases). Per the germline V gene, CDR1 is MNHEY and CDR2 is SVGAGI. CDR3 length: 12 residues. V was pared by 10 bases and J by 2 bases, with 10 bases between. CDR3 in amino acids: CATSSDTDTQYF. The CDR3 DNA sequence: TGTGCCACGTCTAGCGACACAGATACGCAGTATTTT.

This clonotype occurred a few times. V gene TRBV27 combines with J gene TRBJ1-5; TRBD1 matches at 8 bases. The J segment lost 6 bases and the V segment lost 5 bases, leaving 6 bases of the junction unmatched. CDR1 and CDR2 from the germline V gene are MNHEY and SMNVEV (reference sequence). This CDR3 region has 14 residues. CDR3 in amino acids: CASSLTGEGQPQHF. The CDR3 DNA follows: TGTGCCAGCAGTCTGACAGGGGAGGGTCAGCCCCAGCATTTT.

This clonotype was observed a few times. The gene calls are TRBV20-1 and TRBJ2-7, with TRBD2 matching over 11 bases. This CDR3 comprises 15 residues. Germline V lookup: CDR1 DFQATT, CDR2 SNEGSKA (reference sequence). With V trimmed by 3 bases and J by 2 bases, 6 bases remained unmatched. This CDR3 is CSASATSGSTYEQYF. The CDR3 bases are TGCAGTGCTAGCGCAACTAGCGGGAGTACCTACGAGCAGTACTTC.

This clonotype was recorded once. This CDR3 is CASSLAGTQRTKNIQYF. In DNA form, the CDR3 reads TGTGCCAGCAGCTTAGCGGGCACACAACGAACCAAAAACATTCAGTACTTC. The chain employs TRBV7-2 and TRBJ2-4; D gene unclear. Trimming pared 0 bases from V and 2 bases from J, leaving 14 bases between. The CDR3 totals 17 residues. Germline CDR1 reads SGHTA; CDR2 reads FQGNSA. Using reference TRBV7-2 and TRBJ2-4 for the parts outside the CDR3, the full variable domain is GAGVSQSPSNKVTEKGKDVELRCDPISGHTALYWYRQSLGQGLEFLIYFQGNSAPDKSGLPSDRFSAERTGGSVSTLTIQRTQQEDSAVYLCASSLAGTQRTKNIQYFGAGTRLSVL.